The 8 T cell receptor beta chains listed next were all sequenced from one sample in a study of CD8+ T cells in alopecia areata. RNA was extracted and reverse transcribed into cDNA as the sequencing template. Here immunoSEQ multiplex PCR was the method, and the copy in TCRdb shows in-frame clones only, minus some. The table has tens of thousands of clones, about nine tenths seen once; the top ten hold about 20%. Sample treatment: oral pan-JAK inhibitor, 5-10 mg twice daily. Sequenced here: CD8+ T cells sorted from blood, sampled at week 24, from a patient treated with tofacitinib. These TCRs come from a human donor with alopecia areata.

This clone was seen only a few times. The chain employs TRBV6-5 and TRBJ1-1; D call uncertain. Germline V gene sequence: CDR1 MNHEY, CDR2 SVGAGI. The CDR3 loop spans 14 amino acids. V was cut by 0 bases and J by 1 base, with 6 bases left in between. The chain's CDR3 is CASSYSSENTEAFF. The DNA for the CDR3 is TGTGCCAGCAGTTACTCATCCGAGAACACTGAAGCTTTCTTT.

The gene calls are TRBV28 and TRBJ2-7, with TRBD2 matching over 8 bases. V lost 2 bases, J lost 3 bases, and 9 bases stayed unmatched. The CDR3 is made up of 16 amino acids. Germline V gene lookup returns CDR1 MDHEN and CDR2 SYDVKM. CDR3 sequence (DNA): TGTGCCAGCAGTTTAAAGGCGGGGGGTAACTTCTACGAGCAGTACTTC. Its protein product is CASSLKAGGNFYEQYF.

CDR3 nucleotides: TGTGCCAGCAATGATGGGGGTACTTCGGGCTACACCTTC. Protein sequence: CASNDGGTSGYTF. The chain has TRBV2 and TRBJ1-2, with TRBD1 as a possible D gene (5 bases). This CDR3 has 13 residues. Germline V lookup: CDR1 SNHLY, CDR2 FYNNEI. V lost 7 bases, J lost 8 bases, and 17 bases lay in between.

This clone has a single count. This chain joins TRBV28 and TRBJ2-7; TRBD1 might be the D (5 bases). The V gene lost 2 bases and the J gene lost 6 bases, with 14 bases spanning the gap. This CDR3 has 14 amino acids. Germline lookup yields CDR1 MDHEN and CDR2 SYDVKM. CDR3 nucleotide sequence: TGTGCCAGCAGTTTACAGGGTGAAGTATTCGAGCAGTACTTC. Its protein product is CASSLQGEVFEQYF.

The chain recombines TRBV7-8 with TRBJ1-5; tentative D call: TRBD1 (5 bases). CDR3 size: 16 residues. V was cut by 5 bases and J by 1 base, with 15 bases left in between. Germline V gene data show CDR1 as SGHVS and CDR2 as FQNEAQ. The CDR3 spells CASSRDSGGSNQPQHF. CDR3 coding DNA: TGTGCCAGCAGCCGAGACAGCGGGGGGAGCAATCAGCCCCAGCATTTT.

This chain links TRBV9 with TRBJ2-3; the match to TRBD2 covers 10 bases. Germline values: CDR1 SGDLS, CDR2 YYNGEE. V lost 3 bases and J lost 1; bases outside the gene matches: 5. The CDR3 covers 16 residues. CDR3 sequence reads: CASSASGGAGTDTQYF. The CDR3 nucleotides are TGTGCCAGCAGCGCCAGCGGGGGGGCAGGCACAGATACGCAGTATTTT.

The CDR3 DNA sequence: TGCGCCAGCAGCCATGGCGGCGAGCAGTACTTC. It codes for CASSHGGEQYF. The chain uses TRBV4-3 and TRBJ2-7; D uncertain. The CDR3 consists of 11 residues. CDR1 is LGHNA, CDR2 YSLEER, per germline. V was trimmed by 3 bases and J by 6 bases, leaving 6 bases between them.

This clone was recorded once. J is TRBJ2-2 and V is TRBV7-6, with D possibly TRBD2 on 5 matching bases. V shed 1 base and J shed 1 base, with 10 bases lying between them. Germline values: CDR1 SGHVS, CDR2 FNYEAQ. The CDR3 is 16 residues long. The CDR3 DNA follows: TGTGCCAGCAGCTTAGGATCCGGACTGAACACCGGGGAGCTGTTTTTT. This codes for CASSLGSGLNTGELFF.